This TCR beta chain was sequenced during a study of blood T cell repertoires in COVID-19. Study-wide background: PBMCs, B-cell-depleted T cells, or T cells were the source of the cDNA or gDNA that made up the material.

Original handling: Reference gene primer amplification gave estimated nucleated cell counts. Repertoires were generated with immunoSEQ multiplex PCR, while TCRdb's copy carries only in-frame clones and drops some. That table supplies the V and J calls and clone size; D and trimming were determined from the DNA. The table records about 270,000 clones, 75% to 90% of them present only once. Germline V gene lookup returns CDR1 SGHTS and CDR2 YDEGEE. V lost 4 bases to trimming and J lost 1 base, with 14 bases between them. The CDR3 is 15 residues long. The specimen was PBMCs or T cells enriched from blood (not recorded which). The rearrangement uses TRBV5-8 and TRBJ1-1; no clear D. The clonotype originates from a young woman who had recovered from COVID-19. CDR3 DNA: TGTGCCAGCAGCCCCGAAGGTGGAGGGAACACTGAAGCTTTCTTT. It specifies CASSPEGGGNTEAFF.